This TCR beta chain was sequenced in a study of T cell repertoires in cytomegalovirus infection. Study results and caveats: Clonotype analysis showed dominance of the ex vivo response by HLA-C-restricted CMV-specific TCR beta clonotypes.

The CDR3 totals 15 residues. After removal of 5 bases from V and 1 base from J, the junction contained 5 bases not matched to a gene. This clonotype was seen a few times. The antigen is unknown. TCRdb reprocessed the reads via MiXCR and lists one record per CDR3 protein. This sample yields approximately 730,000 distinct CDR3 sequences, of which approximately 32% are seen a single time; approximately 14% belongs to the top ten. V gene TRBV12-3 or TRBV12-4 combines with J gene TRBJ1-5, with 7 bases matching TRBD1. This specimen was cultured CD8+ T cells from PBMCs, taken from culture after CMV antigen stimulation. This TCR was sampled from a human donor in good health (CMV status not recorded). Some clones in this sample may be carry-over from other donors' samples. CDR3 bases: TGTGCCAGCAGTATCACAGGGGCCAGCAATCAGCCCCAGCATTTT. The encoded protein is CASSITGASNQPQHF.